This T cell receptor beta chain stems from a study of CD8 T cells in ankylosing spondylitis. Study observations and caveats: The authors reported significant enrichment of disease-linked clones in matched ankylosing spondylitis synovial fluid.

CDR1 and CDR2 (germline): KGHDR, SFDVKD. The CDR3 loop spans 17 amino acids. Trimming left V 1 base short and J 2 bases short, with 14 bases between. Regarding this clonotype: Its target is unknown.

The authors made TCR beta libraries by quantitative 5'-RACE with molecular barcodes. TCRdb analysed the 5' RACE reads with MiXCR anew, one entry per CDR3 protein. The table records 300,000 to 400,000 distinct CDR3 sequences, over 12% of them present only once. What was sequenced was blood, either unsorted or a sorted T cell fraction (not recorded which). The origin of this receptor is a male donor with ankylosing spondylitis or in good health (not recorded which). The V and J genes are TRBV24-1 and TRBJ1-5, with D tentatively TRBD1 (5 bases). CDR3 nucleotide sequence: TGTGCCACCAGTGATTTCTCGCCCTGGGGCGGCAATCAGCCCCAGCATTTT. This gives the protein CATSDFSPWGGNQPQHF.